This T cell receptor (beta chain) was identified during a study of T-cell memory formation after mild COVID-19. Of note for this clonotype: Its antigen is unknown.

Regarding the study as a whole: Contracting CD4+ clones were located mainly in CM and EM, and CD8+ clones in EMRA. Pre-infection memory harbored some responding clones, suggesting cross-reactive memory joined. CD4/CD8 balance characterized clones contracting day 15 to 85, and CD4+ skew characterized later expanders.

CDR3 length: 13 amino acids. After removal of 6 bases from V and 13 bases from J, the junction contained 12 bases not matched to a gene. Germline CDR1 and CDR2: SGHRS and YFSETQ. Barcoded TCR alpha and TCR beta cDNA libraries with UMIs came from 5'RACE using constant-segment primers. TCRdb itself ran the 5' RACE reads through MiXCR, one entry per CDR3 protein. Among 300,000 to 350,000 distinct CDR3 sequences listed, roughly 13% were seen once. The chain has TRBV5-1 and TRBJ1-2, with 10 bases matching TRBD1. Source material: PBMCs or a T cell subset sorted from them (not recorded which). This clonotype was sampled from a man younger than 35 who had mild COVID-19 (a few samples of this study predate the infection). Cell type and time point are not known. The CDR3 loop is CASNPDRGYGSTF. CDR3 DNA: TGCGCCAGCAACCCGGACAGGGGGTATGGTTCCACCTTC.